This T cell receptor (beta chain) came from a study of T cells in lung cancer brain metastases (dated by TCRdb to 2017 to 2018). Some background on the complete study: Seventeen of the 20 patients had a history of tobacco use, with a median of about 36 pack-years. About 90% of the roughly 20 patients received no interval therapy between primary and metastasis resection. The median interval between acquisition of the primary specimen and acquisition of the brain metastasis specimen was under 400 days. TCR beta CDR3 repertoires were compared between fully resected primary non-small cell lung cancers and paired brain metastases. The cohort comprised about 20 patients contributing 40 or so specimens, one primary lung lesion and one brain metastasis each. The median age of the patients at first diagnosis was roughly 50 years, and the group included 9 males and 11 females. The average DNA integrity number was 3.5 to 4.5 in both primary and metastatic specimens, and the two sites did not differ significantly.

Between roughly 2 and 4.92 ug genomic DNA was input per sample, and equal DNA input was given to paired samples. TCR beta libraries were built with the immunoSEQ hsTCRbeta Kit using multiplexed V and J gene primers in two PCR steps. Pooled libraries with positive and negative controls were sequenced on an Illumina MiSeq using a 100-cycle paired-end protocol. Under the source paper's analysis protocol: Raw data were processed by the immunoSEQ vendor into normalized, annotated TCR beta repertoire reports. Richness was counted as unique clones by nucleotide sequence, and total richness was extrapolated with the iChao1 and Efron-Thisted estimators. Pielou's evenness, Simpson's index, top-ten clone proportional abundance, and Morisita overlap index were used to characterize and compare paired lesions. Imported from immuneACCESS, the table was reduced by TCRdb to in-frame sequences with V and J called. These copies leave out some clones; in studies compared against another copy, an unresolved V gene accounts for under half, and the cause of the remainder is not known. V, J and clone size are taken as reported in that table, and D and trimming were inferred from the DNA itself. Counted in this sample were 3,000 to 3,500 clones; roughly nine tenths of them appeared once. The ten largest account for around 2.8% of the sample.

General findings and caveats noted by the study authors: Brain metastases had significantly fewer unique productive clones than paired primaries (median approximately 1,500 versus 4,500). Most clones were specific to a single lesion, and paired lesions overlapped only to a limited degree (mean Morisita index around 0.2). DNA fragmentation in the FFPE samples may have kept the complete infiltrating T cell repertoire from being retrieved. The study could not control for the effects of preoperative corticosteroids on T cell infiltration in brain metastases. A significantly larger repertoire fraction was made up by the ten most abundant clones in brain metastases than in primaries, which was suggestive of clonal expansion.

Patients had resection either for delayed recurrence of a solitary brain metastasis or for synchronous oligometastatic disease. To avoid including cancers other than NSCLC, any patient with a history of multiple malignancies was excluded. Tumor areas were macrodissected from five or six deparaffinized approximately 11 um unstained sections under guidance from marked H&E slides. All specimens were fixed in formalin and embedded in paraffin (FFPE). The AllPrep DNA/RNA FFPE Kit was used to extract genomic DNA. With regard to this clone: Its antigen remains unidentified. Base qualities are not recorded, but no much larger clone differs from it by a single base.

What was sequenced was tumor tissue from the primary lung tumor. The cell subset or site label for this specimen denotes: primary lung cancer lesion. This clonotype was sampled from a man between 65 and 85 years old with non-small cell lung cancer.

CDR3 protein: CAISEGEGLREQFF. The sequence in DNA is TGTGCCATCAGTGAAGGCGAGGGCCTGCGGGAGCAGTTCTTC. The chain is assembled from TRBV10-3 and TRBJ2-1; TRBD2 could be the D gene, as 5 bases match. Via the germline V gene, CDR1 is ENHRY and CDR2 SYGVKD. The trim is 3 bases for V and 10 bases for J, with a gap of 16 bases between the germline ends. The CDR3 has 14 amino acids, counting the end cysteine and phenylalanine. Only CDR3 DNA is held: 42 bases, read in frame from base 1.